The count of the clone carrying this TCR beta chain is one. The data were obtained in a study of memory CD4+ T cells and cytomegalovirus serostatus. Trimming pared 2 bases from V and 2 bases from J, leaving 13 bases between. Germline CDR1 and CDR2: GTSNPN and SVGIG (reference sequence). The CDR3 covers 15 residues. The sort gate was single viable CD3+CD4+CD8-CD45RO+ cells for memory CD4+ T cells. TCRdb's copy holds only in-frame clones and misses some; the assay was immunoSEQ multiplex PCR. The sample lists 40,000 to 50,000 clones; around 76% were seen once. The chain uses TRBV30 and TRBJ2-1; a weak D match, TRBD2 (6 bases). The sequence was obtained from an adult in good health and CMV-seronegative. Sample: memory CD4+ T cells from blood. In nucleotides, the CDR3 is TGTGCCTGGAGTCGGGACTCTTCGGCCTACAATGAGCAGTTCTTC. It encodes CAWSRDSSAYNEQFF.